The 15 T cell receptor beta chains in this list originate from one sample, sequenced in a study of T cell responses to AZD1222 COVID-19 vaccine. TCRdb's copy holds only in-frame clones and misses some; the assay was immunoSEQ multiplex PCR. The data show about 110,000 clones, around 94% seen once. The source was peripheral blood, collected on day 0 of AZD1222 vaccination. The origin of the receptors is an adult in good health.

This rearrangement joins TRBV2 to TRBJ2-3; D unclear. The CDR3 runs 15 residues. Germline V gives CDR1 SNHLY, CDR2 FYNNEI. Trimming removed 7 bases from V and 4 bases from J, with 18 bases in between. The CDR3 DNA follows: TGTGCCAGCACCAAGGAACAGTCATATGCAGATACGCAGTATTTT. Its translation is CASTKEQSYADTQYF.

The J gene is TRBJ1-1, the V gene TRBV11-3; D unresolved. This CDR3 contains 13 residues. CDR1 and CDR2 from the germline V gene are SGHNT and YENEEA. Trimming pared 1 base from V and 0 bases from J, leaving 3 bases between. CDR3 in amino acids: CASSLGMNTEAFF. For the CDR3, the DNA is TGTGCCAGCAGCTTAGGCATGAACACTGAAGCTTTCTTT.

This rearrangement joins TRBV29-1 to TRBJ2-5; D is undetermined. This CDR3 region has 10 residues. In germline, CDR1 is SQVTM, CDR2 ANQGSEA. The V and J ends lost 6 bases and 8 bases respectively, with 10 bases between them. The CDR3 nucleotides read TGCAGCGTCGAGAAAAATACCCAGTACTTC. This translates into CSVEKNTQYF.

The J gene is TRBJ1-1, the V gene TRBV28; D is unclear. Looked up from germline, CDR1 is MDHEN and CDR2 is SYDVKM. The CDR3 covers 15 residues. The CDR3 coding sequence is TGTTATACGAAAGGAGGTAGTGTTCCGAACACTGAAGCTTTCTTT. Translation: CYTKGGSVPNTEAFF.

The chain recombines TRBV27 with TRBJ2-2; 8 bases align to TRBD2. Germline trimming cut 7 bases from V and 1 base from J; bases unmatched to any gene: 14. The CDR3 is 18 amino acids. The V gene's germline CDR1 is MNHEY and CDR2 SMNVEV (reference sequence). In DNA form, the CDR3 reads TGTGCCAGCACTGATCGAATCGGACTAGCTATGAACACCGGGGAGCTGTTTTTT. Encoded protein: CASTDRIGLAMNTGELFF.

The chain has TRBV9 and TRBJ2-7; D possibly uses TRBD1 or TRBD2 (5 bases each). Germline CDR1 SGDLS, CDR2 YYNGEE. V was pared by 3 bases and J by 2 bases, with 12 bases between. The CDR3 sequence is 14 residues long. The CDR3: CASSAGPGPYEQYF. The DNA for the CDR3 is TGTGCCAGCAGCGCGGGACCGGGACCCTACGAGCAGTACTTC. The full variable domain, rest sourced from reference TRBV9 and TRBJ2-7, is DSGVTQTPKHLITATGQRVTLRCSPRSGDLSVYWYQQSLDQGLQFLIQYYNGEERAKGNILERFSAQQFPDLHSELNLSSLELGDSALYFCASSAGPGPYEQYFGPGTRLTVT.

V gene TRBV12-3 or TRBV12-4 combines with J gene TRBJ1-5; D is undetermined. The CDR3 is 12 residues long. Deletions cut 8 bases from V and 5 bases from J, with 10 bases between. CDR3 nucleotides: TGTGCCAGCCGAGGGAACGATCAGCCCCAGCATTTT. It specifies CASRGNDQPQHF.

This clone was observed a single time. The rearrangement links TRBV2 to TRBJ1-6; unclear D gene. This CDR3 is built from 14 residues. The germline V gene encodes CDR1 SNHLY and CDR2 FYNNEI. The ends were cut back, 11 bases at V and 9 bases at J, with 20 bases in the middle. CDR3 protein: CARGGQGLRSPLHF. CDR3 DNA sequence: TGTGCCCGAGGAGGTCAAGGCCTCCGTTCACCCCTCCACTTT.

V gene TRBV6-2 or TRBV6-3 combines with J gene TRBJ2-3; 7 bases line up with TRBD2. From germline, CDR1 is MNHEY and CDR2 SVGEGT. With 6 bases clipped from V and 5 bases from J, the junction kept 11 bases outside the gene matches. This CDR3 has 15 amino acids. CDR3 in DNA: TGTGCCAGCAGCCCGAGATTCCGGGGGGAAGATACGCAGTATTTT. It codes for CASSPRFRGEDTQYF.

The chain recombines TRBV7-3 with TRBJ2-2, with 8 bases fitting TRBD1. The CDR3 length is 15 residues. The V gene's germline CDR1 is SGHTA and CDR2 FQGTGA. V shed 2 bases, J shed 1 base, and the junction held 0 bases outside the gene matches. The CDR3 coding sequence is TGTGCCAGCAGCTTAGGGACAGGGAACACCGGGGAGCTGTTTTTT. Translated, it gives CASSLGTGNTGELFF.

The V gene is TRBV19, the J gene TRBJ1-3; no reliable D call. Trimming took off 3 bases at V and 0 bases at J, with 15 bases between the two ends. Germline assignment: CDR1 LNHDA and CDR2 SQIVND (reference sequence). The length of the CDR3 is 17 residues. In DNA, the CDR3 is TGTGCCAGTAGTATGGAAGGCAGCCCGCGCTCTGGAAACACCATATATTTT. Protein: CASSMEGSPRSGNTIYF.

The rearrangement links TRBV9 to TRBJ2-2; 7 positions agree with TRBD2. With V trimmed by 4 bases and J by 3 bases, 9 bases remained unmatched. This CDR3 comprises 16 residues. CDR1 and CDR2 (germline): SGDLS, YYNGEE. This CDR3 is CASSPTPTSDTGELFF. In nucleotides, the CDR3 is TGTGCCAGCAGCCCCACCCCTACTAGCGACACCGGGGAGCTGTTTTTT.

This chain links TRBV4-1 with TRBJ1-2; D not certain. This CDR3 has 13 residues. Per germline, CDR1 MGHRA and CDR2 YSYEKL. Trimming took 6 bases from V and 4 from J, leaving 12 bases between them. Written as DNA, the CDR3 is TGCGCCAGCAGGTCGTTATTTTCCTATGGCTACACCTTC. It yields the protein CASRSLFSYGYTF.

V usage is TRBV19 and J usage is TRBJ1-5; D is undetermined. Germline V gene data show CDR1 as LNHDA and CDR2 as SQIVND (reference sequence). Trimming left V 3 bases short and J 5 bases short, with 8 bases between. CDR3 size: 13 residues. CDR3: CASSISRDQPQHF. The CDR3, as DNA: TGTGCCAGTAGTATCTCGAGGGATCAGCCCCAGCATTTT.

This clone appeared a single time. The gene calls are TRBV5-1 and TRBJ1-1, with 8 positions matching TRBD1. Germline CDR1 is SGHRS and CDR2 is YFSETQ. The CDR3 consists of 17 residues. With V trimmed by 3 bases and J by 3 bases, 13 bases remained unmatched. The CDR3 region is CASSSRTGSERDTEAFF. The DNA for the CDR3 is TGCGCCAGCAGCTCCCGGACAGGGTCGGAGAGGGACACTGAAGCTTTCTTT. The whole variable domain, filled in from reference TRBV5-1 and TRBJ1-1, reads KAGVTQTPRYLIKTRGQQVTLSCSPISGHRSVSWYQQTPGQGLQFLFEYFSETQRNKGNFPGRFSGRQFSNSRSEMNVSTLELGDSALYLCASSSRTGSERDTEAFFGQGTRLTVV.